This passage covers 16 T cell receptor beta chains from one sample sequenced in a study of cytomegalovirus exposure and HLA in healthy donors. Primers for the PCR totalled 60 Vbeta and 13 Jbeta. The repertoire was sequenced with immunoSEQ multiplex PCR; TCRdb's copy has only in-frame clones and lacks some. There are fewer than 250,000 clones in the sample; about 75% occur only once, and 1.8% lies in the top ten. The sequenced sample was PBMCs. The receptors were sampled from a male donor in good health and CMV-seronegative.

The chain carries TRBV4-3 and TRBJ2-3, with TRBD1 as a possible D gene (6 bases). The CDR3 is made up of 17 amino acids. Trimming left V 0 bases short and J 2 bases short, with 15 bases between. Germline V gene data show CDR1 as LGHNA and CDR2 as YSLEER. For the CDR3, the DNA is TGCGCCAGCAGCCAAGATATTAACAGGGATATCACAGATACGCAGTATTTT. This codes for CASSQDINRDITDTQYF.

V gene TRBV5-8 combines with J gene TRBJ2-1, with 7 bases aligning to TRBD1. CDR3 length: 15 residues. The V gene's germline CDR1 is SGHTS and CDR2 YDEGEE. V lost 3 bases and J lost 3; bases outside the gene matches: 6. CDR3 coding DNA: TGTGCCAGCAGCTCAGGGGACAGCATCTACAATGAGCAGTTCTTC. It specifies CASSSGDSIYNEQFF.

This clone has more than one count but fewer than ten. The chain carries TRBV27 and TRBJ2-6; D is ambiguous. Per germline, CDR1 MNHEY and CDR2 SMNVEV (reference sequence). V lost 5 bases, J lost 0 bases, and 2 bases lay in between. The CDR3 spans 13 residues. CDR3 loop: CASSRSGANVLTF. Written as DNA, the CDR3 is TGTGCCAGCAGTCGCTCTGGGGCCAACGTCCTGACTTTC.

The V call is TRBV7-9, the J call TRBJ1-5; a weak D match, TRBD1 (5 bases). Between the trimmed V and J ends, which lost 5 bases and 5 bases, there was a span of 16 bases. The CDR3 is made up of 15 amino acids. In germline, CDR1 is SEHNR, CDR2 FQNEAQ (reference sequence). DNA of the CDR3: TGTGCCAGCAGCCGCCGCGGGGGAGCGGATCAGCCCCAGCATTTT. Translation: CASSRRGGADQPQHF.

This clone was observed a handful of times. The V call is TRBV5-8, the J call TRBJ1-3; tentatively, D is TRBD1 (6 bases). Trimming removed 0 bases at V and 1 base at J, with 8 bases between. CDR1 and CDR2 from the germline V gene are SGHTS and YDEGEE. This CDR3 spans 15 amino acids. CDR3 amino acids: CASSLDRVSGNTIYF. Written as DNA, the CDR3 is TGTGCCAGCAGCTTGGACAGGGTATCTGGAAACACCATATATTTT.

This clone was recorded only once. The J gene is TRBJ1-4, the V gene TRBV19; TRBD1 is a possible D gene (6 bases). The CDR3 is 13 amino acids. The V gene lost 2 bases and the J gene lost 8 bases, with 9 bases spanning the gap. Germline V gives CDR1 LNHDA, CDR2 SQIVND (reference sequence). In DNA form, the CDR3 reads TGTGCCAGTAGTATATCGGGGACAGAAAAACTGTTTTTT. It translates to CASSISGTEKLFF.

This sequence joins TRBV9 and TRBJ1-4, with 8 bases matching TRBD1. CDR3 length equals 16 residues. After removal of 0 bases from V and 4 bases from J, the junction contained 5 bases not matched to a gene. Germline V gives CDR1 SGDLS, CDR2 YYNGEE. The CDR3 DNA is TGTGCCAGCAGCGTAGAGACAGGGGCAGGTAATGAAAAACTGTTTTTT. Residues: CASSVETGAGNEKLFF.

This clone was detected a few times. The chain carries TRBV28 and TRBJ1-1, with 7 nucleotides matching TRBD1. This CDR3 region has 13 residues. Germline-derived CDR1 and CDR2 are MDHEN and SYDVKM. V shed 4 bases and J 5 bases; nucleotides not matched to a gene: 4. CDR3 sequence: CASSYRGRTEAFF. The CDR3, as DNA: TGTGCCAGCAGTTACAGGGGTAGGACTGAAGCTTTCTTT.

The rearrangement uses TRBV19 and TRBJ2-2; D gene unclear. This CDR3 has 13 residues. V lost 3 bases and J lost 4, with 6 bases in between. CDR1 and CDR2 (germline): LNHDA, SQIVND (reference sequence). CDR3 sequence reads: CASSIGPTGELFF. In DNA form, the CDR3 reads TGTGCCAGTAGTATTGGGCCCACCGGGGAGCTGTTTTTT. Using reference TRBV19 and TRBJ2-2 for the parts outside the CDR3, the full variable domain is DGGITQSPKYLFRKEGQNVTLSCEQNLNHDAMYWYRQDPGQGLRLIYYSQIVNDFQKGDIAEGYSVSREKKESFPLTVTSAQKNPTAFYLCASSIGPTGELFFGEGSRLTVL.

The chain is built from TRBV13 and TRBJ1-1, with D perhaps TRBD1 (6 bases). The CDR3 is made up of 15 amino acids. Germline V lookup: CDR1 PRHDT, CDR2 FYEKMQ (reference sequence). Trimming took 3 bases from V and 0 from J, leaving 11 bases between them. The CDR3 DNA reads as TGTGCCAGCAGCTTTGGGGGCGCCATGAACACTGAAGCTTTCTTT. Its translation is CASSFGGAMNTEAFF.

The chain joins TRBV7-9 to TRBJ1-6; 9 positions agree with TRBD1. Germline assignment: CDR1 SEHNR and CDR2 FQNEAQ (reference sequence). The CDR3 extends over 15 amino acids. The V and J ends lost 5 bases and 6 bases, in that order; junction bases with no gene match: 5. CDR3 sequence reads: CASSPRDRVNSPLHF. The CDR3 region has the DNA TGTGCCAGCAGCCCCCGGGACAGGGTTAATTCACCCCTCCACTTT.

CDR3 amino acids: CSAGHGYTF. The CDR3 nucleotides are TGCAGCGCAGGGCATGGCTACACCTTC. V and J are TRBV20-1 and TRBJ1-2, with D possibly matching TRBD1 (5 bases). Germline loops: CDR1 DFQATT, CDR2 SNEGSKA (reference sequence). The length of the CDR3 is 9 residues.

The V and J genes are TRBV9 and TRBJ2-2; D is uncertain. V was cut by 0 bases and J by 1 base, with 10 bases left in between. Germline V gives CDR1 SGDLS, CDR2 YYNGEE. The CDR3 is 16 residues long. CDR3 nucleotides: TGTGCCAGCAGCGTAGATGCCACAATGAACACCGGGGAGCTGTTTTTT. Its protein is CASSVDATMNTGELFF.

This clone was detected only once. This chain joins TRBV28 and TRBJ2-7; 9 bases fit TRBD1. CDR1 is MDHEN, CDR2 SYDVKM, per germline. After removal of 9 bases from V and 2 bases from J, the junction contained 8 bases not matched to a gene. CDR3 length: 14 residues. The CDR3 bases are TGTGCCAGTTCCCGGACAGGGGAAGCCTACGAGCAGTACTTC. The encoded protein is CASSRTGEAYEQYF.

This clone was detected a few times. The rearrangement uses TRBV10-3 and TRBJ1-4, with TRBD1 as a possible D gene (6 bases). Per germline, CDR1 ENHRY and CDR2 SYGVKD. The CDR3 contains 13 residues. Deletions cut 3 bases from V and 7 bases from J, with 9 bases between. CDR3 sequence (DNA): TGTGCCATCAGTGAACAGGACAGTGAAAAACTGTTTTTT. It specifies CAISEQDSEKLFF.

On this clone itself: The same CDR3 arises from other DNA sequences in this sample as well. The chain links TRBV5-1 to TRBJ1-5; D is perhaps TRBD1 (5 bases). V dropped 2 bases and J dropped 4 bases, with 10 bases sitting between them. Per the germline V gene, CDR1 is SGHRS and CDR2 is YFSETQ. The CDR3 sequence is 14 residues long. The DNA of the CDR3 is TGCGCCAGCAGCTTAGGAGGGGATAATCAGCCCCAGCATTTT. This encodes CASSLGGDNQPQHF.